A selection of T cell receptor beta chains follows, all from one sample in a study of T-cell memory formation after mild COVID-19. In TCRdb, the 5' RACE reads were re-called with MiXCR into one record per CDR3 protein. The table has 550,000 to 700,000 distinct CDR3 sequences, roughly 18% seen once; the top ten hold 12%. The sample comprised PBMCs or a T cell subset sorted from them (not recorded which). These receptor sequences come from an adult woman who had mild COVID-19 (a few samples of this study predate the infection). Cell type and time point are not known. Each CDR3 is given with its conserved first and last residue. A D gene is named only where the DNA matches it firmly. Not all rows give a size; the values are once, few, many and, for expanded clones, a class.

J gene,D gene,V gene,clone size,CDR3 protein,CDR3 DNA
TRBJ2-3,TRBD2,TRBV27,-,CASSWLAGRTDTQYF,TGTGCCAGCAGTTGGCTAGCGGGGAGAACAGATACGCAGTATTTT
TRBJ2-7,TRBD1,TRBV6-5,few,CASSDLGTAYEQYF,TGTGCCAGCAGCGATCTTGGGACAGCCTACGAGCAGTACTTC
TRBJ2-3,-,TRBV7-8,-,CASVRRKLGSTDTQYF,TGTGCCAGCGTTAGACGTAAATTAGGTTCCACAGATACGCAGTATTTT
TRBJ2-7,-,TRBV12-3/TRBV12-4,-,CASSRSGTYEQYF,TGTGCCAGCAGCCGATCAGGGACCTACGAGCAGTACTTC
TRBJ2-7,TRBD2,TRBV29-1,-,CSVVGGPAYEQYF,TGCAGCGTTGTGGGAGGGCCTGCCTACGAGCAGTACTTC
TRBJ2-2,TRBD2,TRBV7-8,few,CASSRTTSGFTGELFF,TGTGCCAGCAGCCGAACGACTAGCGGGTTTACCGGGGAGCTGTTTTTT
TRBJ2-3,-,TRBV5-6,few,CASSLGDWYTDTQYF,TGTGCCAGCAGCTTGGGGGACTGGTACACAGATACGCAGTATTTT
TRBJ2-7,TRBD2,TRBV5-8,few,CASSLGGGPPYEQYF,TGTGCCAGCAGCTTGGGGGGAGGGCCCCCCTACGAGCAGTACTTC
TRBJ2-1,-,TRBV15,-,CATSREVVREQFF,TGTGCCACCAGCAGAGAGGTAGTTCGTGAGCAGTTCTTC
TRBJ2-3,-,TRBV15,few,CATSRLGSQDTQYF,TGTGCCACCAGCCGCTTGGGTTCTCAAGATACGCAGTATTTT
TRBJ1-1,-,TRBV12-3/TRBV12-4,-,CASSSTRDTEAFF,TGTGCCAGCAGTTCGACAAGGGACACTGAAGCTTTCTTT
TRBJ2-2,TRBD2,TRBV7-3,many,CASTPGGGTGELFF,TGTGCCAGCACTCCCGGGGGGGGCACCGGGGAGCTGTTTTTT